This T cell receptor gamma chain was captured by sequencing in a study of gamma-delta T cells after stem cell transplantation (dated by TCRdb to the mid-2010s). Judged by its sample share, this clone qualifies as medium-sized (0.01 to 0.1%). Its antigen is not yet known. No base qualities exist here, and no much larger clone lies one base off it. This same CDR3 is encoded by further DNA sequences in the sample. The library relied on RT-PCR. TCRdb lists the instrument as Illumina MiSeq. Clone calls in TCRdb were regenerated from the public reads with CATT, after which identical DNA sequences shared one row. The sample profile shows approximately 2,100 gamma-chain clones; 6.6% of them were found once. The ten largest clones add up to about three fifths of the sample. The germline V end is reduced by 4 bases and the J end by 3 bases; junction bases left unmatched: 6. From the cysteine up to the phenylalanine, the CDR3 has a length of 17 residues. The only DNA kept is the CDR3, 51 bases in frame from the first base. Taken from the germline V gene (reference sequence), the CDR1 and CDR2 loops are GITISATS and ISYDGTV.

This receptor was obtained from a human donor. It is not recorded whose cells these are; they may come from a transplant donor. The sample consisted of gamma-delta T cells. The chain is encoded by TRGV9 joined to TRGJP. The CDR3 region: CALWDSEQELGKKIKVF. The DNA reads TGTGCCTTGTGGGACTCGGAGCAAGAGTTGGGCAAAAAAATCAAGGTATTT.